The T cell receptor (beta chain) described here comes from a study of blood T cell repertoires in COVID-19. CDR3 length: 16 amino acids. The V gene's germline CDR1 is MNHEY and CDR2 SMNVEV (reference sequence). V shed 5 bases, J shed 4 bases, and the junction held 12 bases outside the gene matches. Libraries were prepared by immunoSEQ multiplex PCR; TCRdb keeps only in-frame clonotypes and omits some of them. This sample has roughly 77,000 clones, with more than 80% found just once. This TCR was sampled from a woman of 80 years or more with active COVID-19. The sequenced sample was peripheral blood. The chain uses TRBV27 and TRBJ2-7; 9 bases are shared with TRBD1. CDR3 in DNA: TGTGCCAGCAGTAGATCGATCGGGACAGGGATTTACGAGCAGTACTTC. Protein product: CASSRSIGTGIYEQYF.